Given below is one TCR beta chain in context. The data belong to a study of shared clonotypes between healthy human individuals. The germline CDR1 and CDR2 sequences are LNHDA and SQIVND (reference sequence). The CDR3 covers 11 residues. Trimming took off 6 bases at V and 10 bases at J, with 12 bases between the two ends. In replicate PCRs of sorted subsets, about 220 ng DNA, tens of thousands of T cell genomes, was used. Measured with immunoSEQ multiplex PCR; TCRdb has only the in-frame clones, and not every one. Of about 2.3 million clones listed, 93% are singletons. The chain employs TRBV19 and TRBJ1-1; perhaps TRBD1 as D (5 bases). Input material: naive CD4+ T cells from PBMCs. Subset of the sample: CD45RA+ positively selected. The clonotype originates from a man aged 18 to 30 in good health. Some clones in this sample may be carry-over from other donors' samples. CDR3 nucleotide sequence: TGTGCCAGTAGGACAGTGGGCGGAGCTTTCTTT. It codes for CASRTVGGAFF.